A single sample gave rise to the 18 T cell receptor beta chains below, sequenced in a study of T cell changes during pregnancy in multiple sclerosis. Clones were read by immunoSEQ multiplex PCR, and TCRdb kept only the in-frame ones, dropping some. This table has around 68,000 clones, roughly 91% appearing once. The specimen comprised peripheral blood, sampled after pregnancy. These receptors originate from a female donor in good health, enrolled as a control in a pregnancy study.

This clone showed up just once. This chain connects TRBV5-1 to TRBJ2-7; the D gene is possibly TRBD1 (6 bases). CDR1 and CDR2 from the germline V gene are SGHRS and YFSETQ. The CDR3 runs to 14 residues. The germline V and J ends were trimmed by 4 bases and 5 bases, with 16 bases remaining between them. The CDR3 spells CASSQMTGVNEQYF. DNA for the CDR3: TGCGCCAGCAGCCAGATGACAGGAGTCAACGAGCAGTACTTC. Drawing the rest from reference TRBV5-1 and TRBJ2-7, the complete variable domain is KAGVTQTPRYLIKTRGQQVTLSCSPISGHRSVSWYQQTPGQGLQFLFEYFSETQRNKGNFPGRFSGRQFSNSRSEMNVSTLELGDSALYLCASSQMTGVNEQYFGPGTRLTVT.

The chain recombines TRBV5-4 with TRBJ1-1, with 7 bases lining up with TRBD1. Looked up from germline, CDR1 is SGHNT and CDR2 is YYREEE (reference sequence). There are 15 residues in the CDR3. V dropped 4 bases and J dropped 2; count of bases not matched to a gene: 8. The CDR3 coding sequence is TGTGCCAGCAGCCTTCAAACAGGGGCCAACACTGAAGCTTTCTTT. The encoded protein is CASSLQTGANTEAFF.

In its sample, this clone was seen once. The genes are TRBV5-1 and TRBJ1-5, with 10 positions matching TRBD1. Trimming at V came to 0 bases and at J to 0 bases, leaving 0 bases not matched to a gene. Germline assignment: CDR1 SGHRS and CDR2 YFSETQ. CDR3 length: 16 amino acids. The CDR3 DNA sequence: TGCGCCAGCAGCTTGGGGGACAGGGGTAGCAATCAGCCCCAGCATTTT. It encodes CASSLGDRGSNQPQHF.

The chain employs TRBV5-1 and TRBJ1-3; 7 nucleotides agree with TRBD1. From germline, CDR1 is SGHRS and CDR2 YFSETQ. J lost 7 bases, V lost 0 bases, and 4 bases had no gene match. The CDR3 extends over 14 amino acids. CDR3 in DNA: TGCGCCAGCAGCTTGGAAGGGGGCATTAACACCATATATTTT. As protein: CASSLEGGINTIYF.

The chain recombines TRBV7-2 with TRBJ2-7; possible D gene TRBD1, 6 bases. Looked up from germline, CDR1 is SGHTA and CDR2 is FQGNSA. CDR3 length: 15 residues. V lost 5 bases to trimming and J lost 0 bases, with 14 bases between them. The CDR3 reads CASSPTGTISYEQYF. CDR3 sequence (DNA): TGTGCCAGCAGCCCAACCGGGACAATCTCCTACGAGCAGTACTTC.

To note about this clone: A read error may produce the germline difference seen at one junction end. V and J are TRBV7-2 and TRBJ2-1; 7 nucleotides match TRBD1. CDR1 is SGHTA and CDR2 is FQGNSA in the germline V gene. This CDR3 spans 15 amino acids. The CDR3 loop is CASSLAWGRDSEQFF. For the CDR3, the DNA is TGTGCCAGCAGTTTAGCCTGGGGACGGGACAGTGAGCAGTTCTTC.

The chain uses TRBV25-1 and TRBJ1-1; 9 nucleotides align to TRBD1. Trimming cost V 3 bases and J 9 bases; bases outside gene matches: 5. This CDR3 is 13 amino acids long. Germline V gives CDR1 MGHDK, CDR2 SYGVNS. CDR3: CASSEGGQGKAFF. As DNA, the CDR3 is TGTGCCAGCAGTGAGGGGGGACAGGGAAAAGCTTTCTTT.

The chain employs TRBV19 and TRBJ1-2; 8 nucleotides align to TRBD1. Trimming at V came to 10 bases and at J to 8 bases, leaving 15 bases not matched to a gene. The germline V gene encodes CDR1 LNHDA and CDR2 SQIVND (reference sequence). The CDR3 totals 14 residues. CDR3 in amino acids: CATRGTGGQRGYTF. The CDR3 nucleotides read TGTGCCACCCGTGGGACAGGTGGACAACGGGGCTACACCTTC.

The V and J genes are TRBV5-1 and TRBJ2-2, with D possibly TRBD1 on 5 matching bases. Germline V CDR1 and CDR2: SGHRS, YFSETQ. The V and J ends lost 4 bases and 4 bases respectively, with 14 bases between them. This CDR3 contains 15 residues. The CDR3 region is CASSLRQGPTGELFF. CDR3 DNA: TGCGCCAGCAGCCTGCGTCAGGGTCCCACCGGGGAGCTGTTTTTT.

The J gene is TRBJ2-1, the V gene TRBV7-8; 7 bases map to TRBD2. Germline CDR1 and CDR2: SGHVS and FQNEAQ. The CDR3 is 16 amino acids. With 2 bases clipped from V and 7 bases from J, the junction kept 11 bases outside the gene matches. CDR3 sequence reads: CASSLLGGSPLNEQFF. The CDR3 DNA follows: TGTGCCAGCAGCTTATTGGGAGGGTCGCCTCTGAATGAGCAGTTCTTC.

The chain recombines TRBV6-5 with TRBJ2-7, with 8 bases aligning to TRBD2. CDR3 length: 14 amino acids. V dropped 2 bases and J dropped 4; count of bases not matched to a gene: 4. Germline V gene sequence: CDR1 MNHEY, CDR2 SVGAGI. The DNA for the CDR3 is TGTGCCAGCAGTTACGGAGCGGGGGCATACGAGCAGTACTTC. This translates into CASSYGAGAYEQYF.

The chain uses TRBV25-1 and TRBJ2-5, with D possibly TRBD2 on 5 matching bases. The CDR3 consists of 14 residues. CDR1 is MGHDK and CDR2 is SYGVNS in the germline V gene. Trimming left V 1 base short and J 1 base short, with 7 bases between. For the CDR3, the DNA is TGTGCCAGCAGTGAATCGGAGGCCCAAGAGACCCAGTACTTC. As protein: CASSESEAQETQYF.

The gene calls are TRBV4-3 and TRBJ2-4, with TRBD2 matching over 8 bases. CDR1 and CDR2 (germline): LGHNA, YSLEER. The CDR3 loop spans 18 amino acids. Unmatched junction bases numbered 15, after V lost 3 bases and J lost 5 bases. CDR3 sequence reads: CASSQPLDGGGLENIQYF. The CDR3 nucleotides read TGCGCCAGCAGCCAGCCCCTCGACGGGGGGGGCCTGGAAAACATTCAGTACTTC.

The V gene is TRBV7-9, the J gene TRBJ2-1, with 11 bases aligning to TRBD1. Germline V lookup: CDR1 SEHNR, CDR2 FQNEAQ (reference sequence). The length of the CDR3 is 15 residues. V trimming: 6 bases; J trimming: 9 bases; junction bases outside the gene matches: 10. CDR3 in DNA: TGTGCCAGCAGTCTTCCGGGACAGGGGGGGAGTGAGCAGTTCTTC. Translating gives CASSLPGQGGSEQFF.

This chain links TRBV5-4 with TRBJ2-2, with TRBD2 identical over 15 bases. This CDR3 is 17 amino acids long. V lost 4 bases, J lost 0 bases, and 1 base stayed unmatched. Germline V CDR1 and CDR2: SGHNT, YYREEE (reference sequence). CDR3 in DNA: TGTGCCAGCAGCGGACTAGCGGGGGGGACGAACACCGGGGAGCTGTTTTTT. Translated: CASSGLAGGTNTGELFF.

The chain carries TRBV2 and TRBJ1-5; 7 bases are shared with TRBD1. Germline CDR1 is SNHLY and CDR2 is FYNNEI. The CDR3 is 15 amino acids. The V gene end was trimmed by 5 bases and the J gene end by 4 bases; junction bases not matched to a gene: 8. The CDR3: CASSIRQGDNQPQHF. As DNA, the CDR3 is TGTGCCAGCAGTATAAGACAGGGTGATAATCAGCCCCAGCATTTT.

Only one count was recorded for this clone. The chain links TRBV5-1 to TRBJ2-1; 7 nucleotides align to TRBD1. The junction had 4 bases not matched to a gene; V was cut back by 4 bases and J by 0 bases. Germline lookup yields CDR1 SGHRS and CDR2 YFSETQ. The length of the CDR3 is 15 residues. CDR3 nucleotide sequence: TGCGCCAGCAGCCCGGACAGGAGCTCCTACAATGAGCAGTTCTTC. Protein product: CASSPDRSSYNEQFF. Filled out from reference TRBV5-1 and TRBJ2-1, the complete variable domain reads KAGVTQTPRYLIKTRGQQVTLSCSPISGHRSVSWYQQTPGQGLQFLFEYFSETQRNKGNFPGRFSGRQFSNSRSEMNVSTLELGDSALYLCASSPDRSSYNEQFFGPGTRLTVL.

This rearrangement joins TRBV20-1 to TRBJ1-2; D is possibly TRBD1 (6 bases). This CDR3 spans 11 amino acids. Germline V gives CDR1 DFQATT, CDR2 SNEGSKA (reference sequence). Deletions cut 6 bases from V and 9 bases from J, with 14 bases between. Here the CDR3 reads CSAIEGGSYTF. The CDR3 DNA sequence: TGCAGTGCCATCGAGGGGGGGAGCTACACCTTC.